This T cell receptor beta chain was profiled in a study of cytomegalovirus exposure and HLA in healthy donors. Across the whole study: Early released data comprised some 85 million unique TCRs from HLA-typed donors.

Whole-study findings and limits: Earlier findings revealed that most TCR beta V segments proved productive either about 87% or about 30% of the time.

In the PCR, 60 Vbeta and 13 Jbeta primers were used. The repertoire was sequenced with immunoSEQ multiplex PCR; TCRdb's copy has only in-frame clones and lacks some. This sample carries about 93,000 clones, around 76% of them seen once, and the ten largest clones take around 0.53%. The CDR3 is 12 residues long. Trimming stripped 5 bases from V and 4 bases from J, with 6 bases between. Germline CDR1 SNHLY, CDR2 FYNNEI. As concerns this clone: What it recognizes is unknown.

The sequence was collected from a man aged 25-40 years in good health and CMV-seronegative. Sequenced input: PBMCs. The chain has TRBV2 and TRBJ2-1; D is unclear. CDR3 nucleotides: TGTGCCAGCAGTAACTCATACAATGAGCAGTTCTTC. Translation: CASSNSYNEQFF.